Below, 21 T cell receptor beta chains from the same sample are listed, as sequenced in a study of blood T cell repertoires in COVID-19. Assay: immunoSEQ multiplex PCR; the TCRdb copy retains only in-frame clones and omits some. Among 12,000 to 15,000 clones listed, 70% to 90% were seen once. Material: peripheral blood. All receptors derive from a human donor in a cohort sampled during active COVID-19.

CDR3 in amino acids: CASSLTGDGANVLTF. The CDR3 DNA follows: TGCGCCAGCAGCCTGACAGGGGATGGGGCCAACGTCCTGACTTTC. This chain links TRBV5-1 with TRBJ2-6; 8 bases are a match to TRBD1. This CDR3 region has 15 residues. Trimming took 4 bases from V and 3 from J; bases not matched to a gene: 3. Germline lookup yields CDR1 SGHRS and CDR2 YFSETQ.

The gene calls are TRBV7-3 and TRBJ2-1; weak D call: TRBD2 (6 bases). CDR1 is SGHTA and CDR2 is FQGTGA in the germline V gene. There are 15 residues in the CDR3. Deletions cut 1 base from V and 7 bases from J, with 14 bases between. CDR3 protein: CASSLNPGLMNEQFF. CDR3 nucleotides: TGTGCCAGCAGCTTAAATCCGGGACTCATGAATGAGCAGTTCTTC.

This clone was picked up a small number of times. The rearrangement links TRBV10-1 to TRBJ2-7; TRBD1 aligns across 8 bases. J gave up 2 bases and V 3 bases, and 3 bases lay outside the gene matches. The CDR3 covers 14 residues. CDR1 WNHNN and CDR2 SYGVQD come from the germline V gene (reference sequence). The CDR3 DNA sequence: TGCGCCAGCAGTGATAGGGACAGGCCCTACGAGCAGTACTTC. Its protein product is CASSDRDRPYEQYF.

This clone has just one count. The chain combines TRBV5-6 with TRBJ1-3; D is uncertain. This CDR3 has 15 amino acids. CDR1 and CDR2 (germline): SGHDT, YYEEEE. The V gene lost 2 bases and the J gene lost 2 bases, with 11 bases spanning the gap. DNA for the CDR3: TGTGCCAGCAGCTTCCTCTTAACTACTGGAAACACCATATATTTT. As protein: CASSFLLTTGNTIYF. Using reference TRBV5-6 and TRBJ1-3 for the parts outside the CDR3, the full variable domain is DAGVTQSPTHLIKTRGQQVTLRCSPKSGHDTVSWYQQALGQGPQFIFQYYEEEERQRGNFPDRFSGHQFPNYSSELNVNALLLGDSALYLCASSFLLTTGNTIYFGEGSWLTVV.

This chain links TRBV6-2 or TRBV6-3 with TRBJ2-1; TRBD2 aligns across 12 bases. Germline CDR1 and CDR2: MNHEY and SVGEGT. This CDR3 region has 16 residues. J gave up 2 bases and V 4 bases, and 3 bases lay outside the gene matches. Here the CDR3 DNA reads TGTGCCAGCAGTTCGTGGACTAGCGGGACCTACAATGAGCAGTTCTTC. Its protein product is CASSSWTSGTYNEQFF.

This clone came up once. The CDR3 nucleotides are TGCGCCAGCAGCTTGGGAGCGGGAGGACTATACAATGAGCAGTTCTTC. Protein: CASSLGAGGLYNEQFF. The rearrangement uses TRBV5-1 and TRBJ2-1; 9 bases are a match to TRBD2. The CDR3 contains 16 residues. Germline V gene data show CDR1 as SGHRS and CDR2 as YFSETQ. J lost 4 bases, V lost 0 bases, and 5 bases had no gene match.

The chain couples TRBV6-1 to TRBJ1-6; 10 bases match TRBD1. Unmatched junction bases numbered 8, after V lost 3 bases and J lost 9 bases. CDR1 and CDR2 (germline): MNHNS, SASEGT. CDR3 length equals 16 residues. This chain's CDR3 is CASSEDVGDRGSPLHF. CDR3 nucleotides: TGTGCCAGCAGTGAGGACGTAGGGGACAGGGGTTCACCCCTCCACTTT.

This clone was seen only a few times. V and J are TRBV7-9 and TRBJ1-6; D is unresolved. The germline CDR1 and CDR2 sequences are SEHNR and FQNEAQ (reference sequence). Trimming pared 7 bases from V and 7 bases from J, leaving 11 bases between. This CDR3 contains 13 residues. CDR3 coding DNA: TGTGCCAGCAACATTGGGCAGAATTCACCCCTCCACTTT. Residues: CASNIGQNSPLHF.

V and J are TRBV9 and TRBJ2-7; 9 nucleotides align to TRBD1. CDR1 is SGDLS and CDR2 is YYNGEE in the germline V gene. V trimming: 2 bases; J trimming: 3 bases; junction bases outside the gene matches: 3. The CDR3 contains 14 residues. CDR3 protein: CASSVGTGLYEQYF. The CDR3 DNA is TGTGCCAGCAGCGTCGGGACAGGGCTCTACGAGCAGTACTTC.

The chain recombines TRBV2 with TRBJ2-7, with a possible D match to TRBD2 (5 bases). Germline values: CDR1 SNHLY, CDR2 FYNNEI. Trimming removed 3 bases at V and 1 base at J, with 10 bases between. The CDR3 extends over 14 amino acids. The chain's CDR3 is CASSDVGNSYEQYF. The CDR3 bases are TGTGCCAGCAGTGACGTCGGGAATTCCTACGAGCAGTACTTC. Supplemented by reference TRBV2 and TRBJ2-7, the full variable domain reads EPEVTQTPSHQVTQMGQEVILRCVPISNHLYFYWYRQILGQKVEFLVSFYNNEISEKSEIFDDQFSVERPDGSNFTLKIRSTKLEDSAMYFCASSDVGNSYEQYFGPGTRLTVT.

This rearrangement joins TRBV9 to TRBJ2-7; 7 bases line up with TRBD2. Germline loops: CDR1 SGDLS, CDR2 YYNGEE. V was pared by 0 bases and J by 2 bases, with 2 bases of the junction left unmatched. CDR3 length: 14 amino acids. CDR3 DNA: TGTGCCAGCAGCGTAGGCGGGAGAACCTACGAGCAGTACTTC. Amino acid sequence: CASSVGGRTYEQYF.

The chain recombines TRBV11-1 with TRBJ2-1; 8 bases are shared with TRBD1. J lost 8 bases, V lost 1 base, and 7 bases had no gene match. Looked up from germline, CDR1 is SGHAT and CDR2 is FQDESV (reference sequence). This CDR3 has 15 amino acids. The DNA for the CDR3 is TGTGCCAGCAGCTTAGAGGACAGGGAATCAGATGAGCAGTTCTTC. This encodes CASSLEDRESDEQFF.

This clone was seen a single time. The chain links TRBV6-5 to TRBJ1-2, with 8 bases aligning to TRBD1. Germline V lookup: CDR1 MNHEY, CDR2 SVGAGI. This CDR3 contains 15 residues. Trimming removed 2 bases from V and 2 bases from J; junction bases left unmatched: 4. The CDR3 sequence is CASSYDRGSNYGYTF. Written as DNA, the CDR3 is TGTGCCAGCAGTTACGACAGGGGATCGAACTATGGCTACACCTTC.

The CDR3 is CASSDWGTGRLDEQFF. The CDR3, as DNA: TGTGCCAGCAGTGACTGGGGGACAGGGAGGCTCGATGAGCAGTTCTTC. The gene calls are TRBV6-4 and TRBJ2-1; TRBD1 matches 9 bases. Germline V gene sequence: CDR1 MRHNA, CDR2 SNTAGT. J gave up 8 bases and V 1 base, and 9 bases lay outside the gene matches. This CDR3 region has 16 residues.

As DNA, the CDR3 is TGTGCCAGCACCATTAAGAGGACTTTCCACGAAAAACTGTTTTTT. Its protein is CASTIKRTFHEKLFF. The chain has TRBV28 and TRBJ1-4; D is unresolved. CDR1 and CDR2 (germline): MDHEN, SYDVKM. The CDR3 sequence is 15 residues long. The V end lost 7 bases, the J end lost 8 bases, and 20 bases lay between the germline ends.

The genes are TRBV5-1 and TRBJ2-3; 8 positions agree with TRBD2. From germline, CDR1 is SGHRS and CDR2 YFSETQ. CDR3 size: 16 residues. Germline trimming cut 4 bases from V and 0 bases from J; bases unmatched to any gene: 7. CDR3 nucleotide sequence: TGCGCCAGCAGCCCCGGGCGGGAGGCTAGCACAGATACGCAGTATTTT. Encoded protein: CASSPGREASTDTQYF.

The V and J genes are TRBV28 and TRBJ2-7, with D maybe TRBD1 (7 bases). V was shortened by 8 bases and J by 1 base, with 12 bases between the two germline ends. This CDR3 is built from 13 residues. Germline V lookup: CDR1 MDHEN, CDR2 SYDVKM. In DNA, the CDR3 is TGTGCCAGCTGGCGGGACAGATCCTACGAGCAGTACTTC. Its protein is CASWRDRSYEQYF.

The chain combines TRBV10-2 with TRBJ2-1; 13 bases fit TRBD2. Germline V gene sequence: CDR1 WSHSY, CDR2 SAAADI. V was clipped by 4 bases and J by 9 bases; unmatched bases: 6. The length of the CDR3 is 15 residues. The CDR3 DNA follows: TGCGCCAGCAGTGTCACTAGCGGGAGGGCAGTTGAGCAGTTCTTC. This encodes CASSVTSGRAVEQFF.

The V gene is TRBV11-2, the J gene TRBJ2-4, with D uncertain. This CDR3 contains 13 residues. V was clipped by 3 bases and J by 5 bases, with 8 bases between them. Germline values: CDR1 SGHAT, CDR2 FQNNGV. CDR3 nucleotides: TGTGCCAGCAGCTTCTGGCAGGAAAACATTCAGTACTTC. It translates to CASSFWQENIQYF.

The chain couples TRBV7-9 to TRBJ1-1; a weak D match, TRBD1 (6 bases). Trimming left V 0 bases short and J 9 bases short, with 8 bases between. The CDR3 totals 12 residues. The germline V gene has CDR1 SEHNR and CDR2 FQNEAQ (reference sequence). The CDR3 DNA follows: TGTGCCAGCAGCTTAGCGCGGGGGCAAGCTTTCTTT. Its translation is CASSLARGQAFF.

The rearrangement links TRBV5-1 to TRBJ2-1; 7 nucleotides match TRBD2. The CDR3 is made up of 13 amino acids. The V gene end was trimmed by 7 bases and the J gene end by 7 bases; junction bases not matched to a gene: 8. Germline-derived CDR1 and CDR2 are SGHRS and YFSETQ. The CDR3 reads CASDPGGSNEQFF. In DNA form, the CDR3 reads TGCGCCAGCGACCCTGGCGGGAGTAATGAGCAGTTCTTC.